This TCR beta chain came from a study of patients and donors after allogeneic stem cell transplantation. Germline values: CDR1 SNHLY, CDR2 FYNNEI. V lost 8 bases, J lost 2 bases, and 3 bases stayed unmatched. The CDR3 is 13 amino acids. TCRdb independently ran MiXCR on the RT-PCR reads; one entry per CDR3 protein. Altogether about 230,000 distinct CDR3 sequences are present, less than 15% being singletons, with the ten largest covering around 10%. This clonotype was recorded at least ten times. The chain is built from TRBV2 and TRBJ2-7, with TRBD1 identical over 10 bases. Sequencing input: blood, either unsorted or a sorted T cell fraction (not recorded which). The source of this sequence is a human donor who was either an allogeneic HSCT recipient or a stem cell or donor lymphocyte infusion donor (not recorded which). It is not recorded whose cells these are; they may come from a transplant donor. CDR3 DNA sequence: TGTGCCAGCCAGACAGGGGGCCCCTACGAGCAGTACTTC. This sequence encodes CASQTGGPYEQYF.